A selection of T cell receptor beta chains follows, all from one sample in a study of blood T cell repertoires in COVID-19. Profiling relied on immunoSEQ multiplex PCR, and the TCRdb table lists in-frame clones only, not all of them. The table has tens of thousands of clones, about 85% seen once. Material: peripheral blood. All receptors come from a woman of 80 years or more with acute or convalescent COVID-19. The conserved cysteine and the conserved F or W are not part of the CDR3 here.

V: TRBV5-4
length: 15
CDR3: ASSLAGLAGVRNEQF

V: TRBV2
length: 13
CDR3: ASSLPGGASYEQY

V: TRBV7-8
length: 13
CDR3: ASSLDSGSNQPQH

V: TRBV7-9
length: 10
CDR3: ASSPSGNTIY

V: TRBV16
length: 13
CDR3: ASSLGQGPGNTIY

V: TRBV5-5
length: 12
CDR3: ASSLDRGTDTQY

V: TRBV19
length: 14
CDR3: ASGYSPGQGKETQY

V: TRBV30
length: 12
CDR3: AWNLLAGYNEQF

V: TRBV28
length: 14
CDR3: ASSPLTGALRGALH

V: TRBV6-2/TRBV6-3
length: 14
CDR3: ASSLPGLAGYNEQF

V: TRBV19
length: 11
CDR3: ASSTRDAREQY

V: TRBV28
length: 12
CDR3: ASRPSGSWETQY

V: TRBV19
length: 14
CDR3: ASSIRTGQSNQPQH

V: TRBV19
length: 11
CDR3: ASSYRGGDEQF

V: TRBV28
length: 13
CDR3: ASSFGNLGSETQY

V: TRBV5-1
length: 15
CDR3: ASSLDGTSGSRRELF

V: TRBV18
length: 14
CDR3: ASSPPGQGTGKGYT

V: TRBV19
length: 14
CDR3: ASSLLAGGLTDTQY

V: TRBV7-7
length: 11
CDR3: ASSLDRQETQY

V: TRBV11-1
length: 14
CDR3: ASSPRDRSATDTQY

V: TRBV4-2
length: 13
CDR3: ASSQDQREGYEQY

V: TRBV16
length: 12
CDR3: ASSQGRVAYEQY

V: TRBV12-3/TRBV12-4
length: 10
CDR3: ASSLIQYEQF

V: TRBV28
length: 11
CDR3: ASRSTGANVLT

V: TRBV3-1/TRBV3-2
length: 11
CDR3: ASSLDINYGYT

V: TRBV5-4
length: 13
CDR3: ASSPPRAGNNEQF

V: TRBV28
length: 12
CDR3: ASSSGSGGNIQY

V: TRBV4-2
length: 14
CDR3: ASSQSWGGSTYGYT

V: TRBV6-5
length: 12
CDR3: ASSRGSPYNEQF

V: TRBV18
length: 15
CDR3: ASSPVTMMGSSYEQY

V: TRBV5-1
length: 16
CDR3: ASSRHNREDSGANVLT

V: TRBV10-3
length: 13
CDR3: AIRRGLAGGAEQF

V: TRBV28
length: 15
CDR3: ASSMGLAGGPGNEQF

V: TRBV25-1
length: 12
CDR3: ASSEQGITQPQH

V: TRBV3-1/TRBV3-2
length: 12
CDR3: ASSHSQGNQPQH

V: TRBV18
length: 11
CDR3: ASSPSGGETQY